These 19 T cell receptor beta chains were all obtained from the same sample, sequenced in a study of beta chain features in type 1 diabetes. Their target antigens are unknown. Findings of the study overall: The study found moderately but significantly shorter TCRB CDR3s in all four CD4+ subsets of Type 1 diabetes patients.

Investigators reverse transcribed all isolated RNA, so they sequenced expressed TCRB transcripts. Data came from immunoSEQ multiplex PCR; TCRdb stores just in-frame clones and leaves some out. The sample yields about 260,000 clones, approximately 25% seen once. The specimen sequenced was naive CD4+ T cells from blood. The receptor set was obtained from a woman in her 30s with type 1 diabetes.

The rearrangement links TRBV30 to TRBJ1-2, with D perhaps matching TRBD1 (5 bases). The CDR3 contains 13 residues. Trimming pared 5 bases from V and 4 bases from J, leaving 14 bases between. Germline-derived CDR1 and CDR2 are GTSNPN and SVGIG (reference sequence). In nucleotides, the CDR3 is TGTGCCTGGTGTAATCAGGGTCCCTATGGCTACACCTTC. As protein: CAWCNQGPYGYTF.

The CDR3 region is CASSGTGYYEQYF. CDR3 DNA: TGTGCCAGTAGCGGAACAGGCTACTACGAGCAGTACTTC. The chain has TRBV19 and TRBJ2-7, with D tentatively TRBD1 (5 bases). The CDR3 sequence is 13 residues long. Trimming pared 6 bases from V and 3 bases from J, leaving 12 bases between. Germline values: CDR1 LNHDA, CDR2 SQIVND (reference sequence).

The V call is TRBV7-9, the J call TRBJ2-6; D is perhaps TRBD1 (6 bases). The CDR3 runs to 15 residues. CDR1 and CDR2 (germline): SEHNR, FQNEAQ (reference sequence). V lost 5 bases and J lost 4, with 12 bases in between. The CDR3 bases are TGTGCCAGCAGCCCGCCAGGGGCCGGGGCCAACGTCCTGACTTTC. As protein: CASSPPGAGANVLTF.

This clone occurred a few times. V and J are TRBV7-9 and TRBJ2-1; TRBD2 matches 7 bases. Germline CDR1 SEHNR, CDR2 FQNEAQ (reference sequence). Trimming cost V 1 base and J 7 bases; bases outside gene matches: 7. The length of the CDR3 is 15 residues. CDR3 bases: TGTGCCAGCAGCTTAGGGGAGAGCGGGAATAATGAGCAGTTCTTC. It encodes CASSLGESGNNEQFF.

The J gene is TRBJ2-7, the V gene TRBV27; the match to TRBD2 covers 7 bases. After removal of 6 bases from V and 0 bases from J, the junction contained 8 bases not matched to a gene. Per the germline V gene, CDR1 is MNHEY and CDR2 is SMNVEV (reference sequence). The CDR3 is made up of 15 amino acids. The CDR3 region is CASSLPGLLSYEQYF. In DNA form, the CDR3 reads TGTGCCAGCAGCCTACCGGGACTACTCTCCTACGAGCAGTACTTC.

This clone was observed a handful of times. CDR3 sequence reads: CSVDTGTSSYNEQFF. CDR3 nucleotides: TGCAGCGTCGATACCGGGACTAGCTCCTACAATGAGCAGTTCTTC. The chain uses TRBV29-1 and TRBJ2-1; 8 bases agree with TRBD2. The V segment lost 6 bases and the J segment 0 bases; nucleotides outside the gene matches: 7. CDR1 and CDR2 (germline): SQVTM, ANQGSEA. This CDR3 region has 15 residues.

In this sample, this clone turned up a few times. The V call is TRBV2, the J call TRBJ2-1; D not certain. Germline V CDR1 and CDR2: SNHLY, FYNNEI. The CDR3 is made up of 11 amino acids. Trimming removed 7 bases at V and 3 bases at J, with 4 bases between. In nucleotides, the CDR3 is TGTGCCAGCACCTACTACAATGAGCAGTTCTTC. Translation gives CASTYYNEQFF.

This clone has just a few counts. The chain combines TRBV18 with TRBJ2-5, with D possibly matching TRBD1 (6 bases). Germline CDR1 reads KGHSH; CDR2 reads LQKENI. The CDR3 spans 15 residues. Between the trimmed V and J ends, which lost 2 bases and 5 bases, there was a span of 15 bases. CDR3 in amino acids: CASSPSLTGLETQYF. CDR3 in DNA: TGTGCCAGCTCACCAAGTCTTACAGGGTTGGAGACCCAGTACTTC.

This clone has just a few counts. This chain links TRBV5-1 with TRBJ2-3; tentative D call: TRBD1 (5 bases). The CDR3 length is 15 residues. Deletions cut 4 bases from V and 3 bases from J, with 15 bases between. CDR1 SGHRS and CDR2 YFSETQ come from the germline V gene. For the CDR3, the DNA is TGCGCCAGCAGCCAGCCGGACCCAGGGACAGATACGCAGTATTTT. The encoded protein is CASSQPDPGTDTQYF.

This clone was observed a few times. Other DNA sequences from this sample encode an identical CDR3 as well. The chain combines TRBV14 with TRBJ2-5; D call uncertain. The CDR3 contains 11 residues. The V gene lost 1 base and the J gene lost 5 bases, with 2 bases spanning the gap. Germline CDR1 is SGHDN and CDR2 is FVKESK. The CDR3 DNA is TGTGCCAGCAGCCAAGCTGAGACCCAGTACTTC. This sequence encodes CASSQAETQYF. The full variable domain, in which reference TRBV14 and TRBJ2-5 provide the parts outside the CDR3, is EAGVTQFPSHSVIEKGQTVTLRCDPISGHDNLYWYRRVMGKEIKFLLHFVKESKQDESGMPNNRFLAERTGGTYSTLKVQPAELEDSGVYFCASSQAETQYFGPGTRLLVL.

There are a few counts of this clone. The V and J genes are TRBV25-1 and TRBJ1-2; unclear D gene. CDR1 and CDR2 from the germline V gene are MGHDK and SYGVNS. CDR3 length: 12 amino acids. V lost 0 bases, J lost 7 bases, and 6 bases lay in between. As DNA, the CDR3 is TGTGCCAGCAGTGAATATAGCGGTGGCTACACCTTC. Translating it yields CASSEYSGGYTF.

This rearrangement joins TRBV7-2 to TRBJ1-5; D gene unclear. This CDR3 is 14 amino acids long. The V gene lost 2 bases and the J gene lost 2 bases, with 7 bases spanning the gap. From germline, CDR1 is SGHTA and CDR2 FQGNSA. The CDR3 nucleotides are TGTGCCAGCAGCTTATATCCAGGCAATCAGCCCCAGCATTTT. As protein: CASSLYPGNQPQHF.

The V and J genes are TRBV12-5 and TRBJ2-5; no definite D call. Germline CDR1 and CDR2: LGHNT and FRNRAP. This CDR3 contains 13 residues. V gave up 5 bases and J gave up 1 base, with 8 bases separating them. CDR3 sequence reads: CASGVSPQETQYF. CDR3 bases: TGTGCTAGTGGTGTCTCCCCCCAAGAGACCCAGTACTTC.

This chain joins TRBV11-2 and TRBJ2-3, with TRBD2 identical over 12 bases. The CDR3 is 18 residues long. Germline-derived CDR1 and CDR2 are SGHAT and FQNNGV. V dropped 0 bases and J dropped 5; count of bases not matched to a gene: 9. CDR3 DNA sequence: TGTGCCAGCAGCTTAGACAGTCGACTAGCGGGAGAGGGAGATACGCAGTATTTT. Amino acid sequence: CASSLDSRLAGEGDTQYF.

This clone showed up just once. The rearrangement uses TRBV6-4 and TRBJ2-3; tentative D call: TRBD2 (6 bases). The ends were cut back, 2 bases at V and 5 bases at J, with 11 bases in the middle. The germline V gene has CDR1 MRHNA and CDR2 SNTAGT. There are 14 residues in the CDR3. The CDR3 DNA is TGTGCCAGCAGTGACGGTGTCGGGGGAGATACGCAGTATTTT. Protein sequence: CASSDGVGGDTQYF.

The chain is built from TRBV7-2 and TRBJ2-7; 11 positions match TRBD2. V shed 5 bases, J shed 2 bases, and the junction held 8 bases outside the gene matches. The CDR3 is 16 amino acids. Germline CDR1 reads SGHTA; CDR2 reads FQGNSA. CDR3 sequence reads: CASSPDGTSGAYEQYF. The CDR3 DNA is TGTGCCAGCAGCCCGGACGGGACTAGCGGAGCCTACGAGCAGTACTTC.

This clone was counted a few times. In nucleotides, the CDR3 is TGTGCCTGGAGGTTAGCGGGAGCAGATACGCAGTATTTT. It yields the protein CAWRLAGADTQYF. This chain connects TRBV30 to TRBJ2-3, with 9 positions matching TRBD2. Trimming removed 3 bases from V and 4 bases from J; junction bases left unmatched: 2. The germline gives CDR1 GTSNPN, CDR2 SVGIG (reference sequence). This CDR3 region has 13 residues. Full variable domain (outside the CDR3, taken from reference TRBV30 and TRBJ2-3): SQTIHQWPATLVQPVGSPLSLECTVEGTSNPNLYWYRQAAGRGLQLLFYSVGIGQISSEVPQNLSASRPQDRQFILSSKKLLLSDSGFYLCAWRLAGADTQYFGPGTRLTVL.

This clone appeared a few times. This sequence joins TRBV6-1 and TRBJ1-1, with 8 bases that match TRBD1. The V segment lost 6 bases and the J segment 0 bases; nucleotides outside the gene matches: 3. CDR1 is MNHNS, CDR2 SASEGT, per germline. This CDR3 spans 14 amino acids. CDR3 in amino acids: CASRKTGVNTEAFF. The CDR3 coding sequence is TGTGCCAGCAGAAAGACAGGGGTGAACACTGAAGCTTTCTTT.

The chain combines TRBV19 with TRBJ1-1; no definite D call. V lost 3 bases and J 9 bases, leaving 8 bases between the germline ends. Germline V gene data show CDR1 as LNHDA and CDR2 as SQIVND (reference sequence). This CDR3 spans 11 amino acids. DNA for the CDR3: TGTGCCAGTAGTATGCGACTCCAAGCTTTCTTT. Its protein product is CASSMRLQAFF.